The clone carrying this TCR beta chain was picked up many times. Antigen unknown. This sample stems from a study of T cells in Graves' hyperthyroidism and ophthalmopathy. Overall study findings and caveats: Among clonotypes expanded in thyroid above 0.001, most were also found in blood.

RNA transcripts yielded amplified TCR beta CDR3 regions. The TCR CDR3 first-round RT-PCR relied on the HTBI primer set. TCRdb re-analysed the multiplex PCR reads in MiXCR, keeping a single row per CDR3 protein. The data contain about 350,000 distinct CDR3 sequences, roughly 14% of them singletons. Trimming removed 5 bases from V and 4 bases from J, with 11 bases in between. The CDR3 runs 13 residues. Sequencing was carried out using blood. The source is a woman younger than 45 with Graves' hyperthyroidism. This chain joins TRBV12-3 or TRBV12-4 and TRBJ2-5; D might be TRBD1 (6 bases). The CDR3 DNA follows: TGTGCCAGCAGTCAACAGGGAAGAGAGACCCAGTACTTC. Protein: CASSQQGRETQYF.